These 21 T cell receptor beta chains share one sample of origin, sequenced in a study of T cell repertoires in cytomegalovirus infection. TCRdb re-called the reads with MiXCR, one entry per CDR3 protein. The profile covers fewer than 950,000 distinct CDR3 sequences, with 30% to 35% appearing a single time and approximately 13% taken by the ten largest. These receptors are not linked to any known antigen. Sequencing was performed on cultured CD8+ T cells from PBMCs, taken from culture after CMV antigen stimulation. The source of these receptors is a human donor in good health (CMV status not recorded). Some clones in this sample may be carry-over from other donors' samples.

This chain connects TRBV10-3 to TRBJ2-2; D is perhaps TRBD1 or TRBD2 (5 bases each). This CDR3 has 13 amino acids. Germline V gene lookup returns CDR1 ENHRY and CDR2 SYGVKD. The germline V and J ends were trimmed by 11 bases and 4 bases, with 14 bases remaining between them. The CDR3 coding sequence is TGTGCCGTGAGGCCTGGGGGCACCGGGGAGCTGTTTTTT. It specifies CAVRPGGTGELFF.

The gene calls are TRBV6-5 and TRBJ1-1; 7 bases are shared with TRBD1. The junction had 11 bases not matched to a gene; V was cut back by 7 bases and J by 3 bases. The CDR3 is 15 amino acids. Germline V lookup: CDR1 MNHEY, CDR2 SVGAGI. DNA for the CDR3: TGTGCCAGCAATTCCCCCCATACAGGGGACACTGAAGCTTTCTTT. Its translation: CASNSPHTGDTEAFF.

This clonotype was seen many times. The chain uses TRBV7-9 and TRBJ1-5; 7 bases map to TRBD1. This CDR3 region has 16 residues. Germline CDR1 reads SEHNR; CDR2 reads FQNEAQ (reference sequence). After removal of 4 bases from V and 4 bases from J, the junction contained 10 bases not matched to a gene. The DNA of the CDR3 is TGTGCCAGCAGCTCCTTTCCGGGACAGAGTAATCAGCCCCAGCATTTT. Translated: CASSSFPGQSNQPQHF.

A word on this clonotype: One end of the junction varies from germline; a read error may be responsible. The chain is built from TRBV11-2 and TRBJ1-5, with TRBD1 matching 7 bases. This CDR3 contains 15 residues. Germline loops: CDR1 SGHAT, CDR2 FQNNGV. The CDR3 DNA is TGTACCAGCAGCTTGGGACAGATGAGCAATCAGCCCCAGCATTTT. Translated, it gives CTSSLGQMSNQPQHF.

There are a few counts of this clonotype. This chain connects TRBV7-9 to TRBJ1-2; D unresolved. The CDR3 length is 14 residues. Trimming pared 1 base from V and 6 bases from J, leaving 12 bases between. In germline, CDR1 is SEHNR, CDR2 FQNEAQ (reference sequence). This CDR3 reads CASSLGRAYDGYTF. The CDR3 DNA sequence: TGTGCCAGCAGCTTAGGACGGGCCTACGATGGCTACACCTTC.

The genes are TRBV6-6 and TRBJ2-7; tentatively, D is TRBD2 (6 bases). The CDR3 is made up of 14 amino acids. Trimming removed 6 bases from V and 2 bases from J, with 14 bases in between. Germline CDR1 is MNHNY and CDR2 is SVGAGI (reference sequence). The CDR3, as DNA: TGTGCCAGCAGGACGGGGGTGGTGGCCTACGAGCAGTACTTC. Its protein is CASRTGVVAYEQYF.

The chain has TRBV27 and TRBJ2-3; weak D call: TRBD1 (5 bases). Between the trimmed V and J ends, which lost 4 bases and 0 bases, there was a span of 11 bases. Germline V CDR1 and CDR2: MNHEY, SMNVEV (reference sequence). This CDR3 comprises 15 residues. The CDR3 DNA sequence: TGTGCCAGCAGTTACAGGTTTACTAGCACAGATACGCAGTATTTT. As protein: CASSYRFTSTDTQYF.

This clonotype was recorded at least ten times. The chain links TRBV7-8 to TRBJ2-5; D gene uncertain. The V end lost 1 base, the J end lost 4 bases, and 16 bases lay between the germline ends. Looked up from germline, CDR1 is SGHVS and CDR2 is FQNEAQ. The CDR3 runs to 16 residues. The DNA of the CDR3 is TGTGCCAGCAGCTTAGGCGGCTTAGAGTTTCGAGAGACCCAGTACTTC. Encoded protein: CASSLGGLEFRETQYF.

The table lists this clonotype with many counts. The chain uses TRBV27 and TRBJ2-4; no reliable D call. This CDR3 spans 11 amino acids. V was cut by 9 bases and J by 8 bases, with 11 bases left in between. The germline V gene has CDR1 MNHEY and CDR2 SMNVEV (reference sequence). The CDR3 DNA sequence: TGTGCCAGTTCGGACCGTTACATTCAGTACTTC. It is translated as CASSDRYIQYF.

DNA for the CDR3: TGTGCCAGCAGGGCCGACATTTACAATGAGCAGTTCTTC. Translated: CASRADIYNEQFF. The chain joins TRBV2 to TRBJ2-1; D remains unclear. Germline CDR1 and CDR2: SNHLY and FYNNEI. The germline V and J ends were trimmed by 6 bases and 4 bases, with 10 bases remaining between them. CDR3 length: 13 residues.

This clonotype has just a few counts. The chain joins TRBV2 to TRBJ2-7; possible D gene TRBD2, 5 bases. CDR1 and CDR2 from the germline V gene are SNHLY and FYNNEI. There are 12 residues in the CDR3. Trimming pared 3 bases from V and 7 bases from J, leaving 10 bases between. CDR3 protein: CASSDRRQEQYF. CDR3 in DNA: TGTGCCAGCAGTGACCGGAGGCAGGAGCAGTACTTC. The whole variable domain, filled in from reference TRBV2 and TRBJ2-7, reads EPEVTQTPSHQVTQMGQEVILRCVPISNHLYFYWYRQILGQKVEFLVSFYNNEISEKSEIFDDQFSVERPDGSNFTLKIRSTKLEDSAMYFCASSDRRQEQYFGPGTRLTVT.

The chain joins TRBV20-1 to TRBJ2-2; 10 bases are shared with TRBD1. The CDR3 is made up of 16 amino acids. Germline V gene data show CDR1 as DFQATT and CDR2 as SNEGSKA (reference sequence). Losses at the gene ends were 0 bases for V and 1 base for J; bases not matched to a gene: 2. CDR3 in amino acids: CSARERDRGNTGELFF. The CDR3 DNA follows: TGCAGTGCTAGAGAACGGGACAGGGGGAACACCGGGGAGCTGTTTTTT.

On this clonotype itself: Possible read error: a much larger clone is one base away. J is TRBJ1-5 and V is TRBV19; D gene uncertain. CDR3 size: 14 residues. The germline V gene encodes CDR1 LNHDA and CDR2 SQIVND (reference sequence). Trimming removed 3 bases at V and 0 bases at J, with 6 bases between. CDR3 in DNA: TGTGCCAGTAGTATGGTTAGTAGCAATCAGCCCCAGCATTTT. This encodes CASSMVSSNQPQHF.

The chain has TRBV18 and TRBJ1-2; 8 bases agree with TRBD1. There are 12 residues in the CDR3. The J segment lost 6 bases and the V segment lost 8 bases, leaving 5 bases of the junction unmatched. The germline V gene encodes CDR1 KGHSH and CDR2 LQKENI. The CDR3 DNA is TGTGCCAGCGCGGACAGGGAAAATGGCTACACCTTC. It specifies CASADRENGYTF.

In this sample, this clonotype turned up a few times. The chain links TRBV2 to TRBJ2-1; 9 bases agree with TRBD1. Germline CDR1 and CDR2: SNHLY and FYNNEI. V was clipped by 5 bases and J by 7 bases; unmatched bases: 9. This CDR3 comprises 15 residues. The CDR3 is CASSTRDRALNEQFF. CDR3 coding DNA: TGTGCCAGCAGTACCCGGGACAGGGCATTGAATGAGCAGTTCTTC. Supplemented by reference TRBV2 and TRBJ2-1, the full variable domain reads EPEVTQTPSHQVTQMGQEVILRCVPISNHLYFYWYRQILGQKVEFLVSFYNNEISEKSEIFDDQFSVERPDGSNFTLKIRSTKLEDSAMYFCASSTRDRALNEQFFGPGTRLTVL.

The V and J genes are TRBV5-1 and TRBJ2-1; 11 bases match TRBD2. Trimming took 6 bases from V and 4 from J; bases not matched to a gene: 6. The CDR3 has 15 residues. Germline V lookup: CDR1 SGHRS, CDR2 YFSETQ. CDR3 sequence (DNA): TGCGCCAGCAACCCTCTAGCGGGGGGTTACAATGAGCAGTTCTTC. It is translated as CASNPLAGGYNEQFF. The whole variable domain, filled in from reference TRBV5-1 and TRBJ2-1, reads KAGVTQTPRYLIKTRGQQVTLSCSPISGHRSVSWYQQTPGQGLQFLFEYFSETQRNKGNFPGRFSGRQFSNSRSEMNVSTLELGDSALYLCASNPLAGGYNEQFFGPGTRLTVL.

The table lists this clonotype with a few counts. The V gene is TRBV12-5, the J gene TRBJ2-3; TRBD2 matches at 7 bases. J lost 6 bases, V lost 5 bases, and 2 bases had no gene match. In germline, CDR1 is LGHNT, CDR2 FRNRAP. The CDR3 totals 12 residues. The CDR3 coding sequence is TGTGCTAGTGGTCTGGGGGGGGATACGCAGTATTTT. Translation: CASGLGGDTQYF. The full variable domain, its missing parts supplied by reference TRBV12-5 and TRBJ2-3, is DARVTQTPRHKVTEMGQEVTMRCQPILGHNTVFWYRQTMMQGLELLAYFRNRAPLDDSGMPKDRFSAEMPDATLATLKIQPSEPRDSAVYFCASGLGGDTQYFGPGTRLTVL.

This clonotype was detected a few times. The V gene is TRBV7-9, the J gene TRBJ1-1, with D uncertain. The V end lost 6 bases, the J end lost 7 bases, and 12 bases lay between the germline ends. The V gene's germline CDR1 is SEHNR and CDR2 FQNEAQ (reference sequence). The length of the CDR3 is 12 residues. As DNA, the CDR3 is TGTGCCAGCAGGCCTTCGGACGGTGAAGCTTTCTTT. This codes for CASRPSDGEAFF.

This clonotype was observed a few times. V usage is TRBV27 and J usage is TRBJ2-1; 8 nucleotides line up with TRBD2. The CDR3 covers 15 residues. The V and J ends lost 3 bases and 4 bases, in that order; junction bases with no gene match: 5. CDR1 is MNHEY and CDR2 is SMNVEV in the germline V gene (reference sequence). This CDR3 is CASSLETSAYNEQFF. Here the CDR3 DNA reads TGTGCCAGCAGTTTGGAGACTAGCGCGTACAATGAGCAGTTCTTC.

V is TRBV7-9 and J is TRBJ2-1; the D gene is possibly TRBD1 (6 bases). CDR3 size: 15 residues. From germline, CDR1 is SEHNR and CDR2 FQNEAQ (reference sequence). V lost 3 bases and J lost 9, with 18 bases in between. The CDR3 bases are TGTGCCAGCAGCTTCATGGACAGTCCCTACGGTGAGCAGTTCTTC. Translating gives CASSFMDSPYGEQFF.

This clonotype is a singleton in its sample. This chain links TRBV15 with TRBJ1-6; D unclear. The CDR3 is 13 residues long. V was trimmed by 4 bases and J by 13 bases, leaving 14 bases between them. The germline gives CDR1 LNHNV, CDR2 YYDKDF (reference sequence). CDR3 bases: TGTGCCACCAGCAAGTACCAGCTGACGCCCCTCCACTTT. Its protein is CATSKYQLTPLHF.